This TCR beta chain came from a study of Ad26.COV2.S vaccination and SARS-CoV-2 variants. Study-wide context: A participant enrolled in the COV1001 Ad26.COV2.S trial arm provided the sample.

Study-wide points: Total T cell responses, in the TCR breadth and depth analyses, may have been underestimated. Breadth, reportedly substantial, characterized the spike-specific CD8+ and CD4+ T cell responses after vaccination.

This clone was recorded once. Its antigen is not known. Some clones are missing from TCRdb's copy, which holds only in-frame ones; the method was immunoSEQ multiplex PCR. The sample contains about 250,000 clones, roughly 87% of which appear only once. This sample's treatment: around 19 received Ad26.COV2.S at low or high dose, single or two shots; about 5 received placebo; per-sample allocation not given. Specimen acquisition occurred on day 63 following the initial vaccine or placebo injection. A Boston adult aged 18-55 years was the donor. Germline V lookup: CDR1 SGHAT, CDR2 FQNNGV. V dropped 1 base and J dropped 0 bases, with 7 bases sitting between them. The CDR3 sequence is 14 residues long.

This receptor was obtained from a person aged 18-65 years who received the Ad26.COV2.S COVID-19 vaccine or a placebo. Sequencing used peripheral blood, obtained in a trial of Ad26.COV2.S vaccine versus placebo. The chain combines TRBV11-2 with TRBJ2-7, with no clear D. CDR3 in DNA: TGTGCCAGCAGCTTAGGTTATAGCTCCTACGAGCAGTACTTC. It is translated as CASSLGYSSYEQYF.